A single sample gave rise to the 3 T cell receptor beta chains below, sequenced in a study of blood T cell repertoires in COVID-19. Method: immunoSEQ multiplex PCR; TCRdb's copy keeps in-frame clones and lacks some. The sample includes about 220,000 clones, 87% seen only once; the top ten take 1.5% to 2%. The sequenced sample was peripheral blood. The receptors here all came from a man between 35 and 55 years old with active or convalescent COVID-19.

The chain employs TRBV10-3 and TRBJ1-1; 8 nucleotides agree with TRBD1. CDR3 length equals 12 residues. V shed 8 bases, J shed 5 bases, and the junction held 4 bases outside the gene matches. In germline, CDR1 is ENHRY, CDR2 SYGVKD. The CDR3: CAIQGARTEAFF. Written as DNA, the CDR3 is TGTGCCATCCAGGGGGCGCGAACTGAAGCTTTCTTT.

This chain joins TRBV5-8 and TRBJ1-6; a possible D gene is TRBD1 (6 bases). Germline V CDR1 and CDR2: SGHTS, YDEGEE. This CDR3 comprises 14 residues. Between the trimmed V and J ends, which lost 4 bases and 8 bases, there was a span of 13 bases. Here the CDR3 reads CASSHRARDSPLHF. DNA of the CDR3: TGTGCCAGCAGCCACAGGGCGAGAGATTCACCCCTCCACTTT.

The chain recombines TRBV2 with TRBJ1-5; 9 bases map to TRBD1. Germline-derived CDR1 and CDR2 are SNHLY and FYNNEI. The CDR3 loop spans 15 amino acids. Unmatched junction bases numbered 7, after V lost 7 bases and J lost 3 bases. CDR3 sequence reads: CASTPGQGVNQPQHF. The CDR3 nucleotides read TGTGCCAGCACCCCGGGACAGGGTGTCAATCAGCCCCAGCATTTT.